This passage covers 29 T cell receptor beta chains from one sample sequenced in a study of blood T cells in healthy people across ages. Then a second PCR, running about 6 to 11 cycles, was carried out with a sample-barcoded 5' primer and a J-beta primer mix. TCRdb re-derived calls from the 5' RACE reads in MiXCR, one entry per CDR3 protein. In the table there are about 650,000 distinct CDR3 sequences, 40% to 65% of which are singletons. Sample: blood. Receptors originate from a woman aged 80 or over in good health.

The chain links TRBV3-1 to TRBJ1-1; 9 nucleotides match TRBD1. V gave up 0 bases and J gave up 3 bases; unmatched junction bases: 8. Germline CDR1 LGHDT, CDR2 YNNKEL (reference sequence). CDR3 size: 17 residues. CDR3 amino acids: CASSQEDVGQGHTEAFF. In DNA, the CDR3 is TGTGCCAGCAGCCAAGAGGACGTGGGACAGGGACACACTGAAGCTTTCTTT. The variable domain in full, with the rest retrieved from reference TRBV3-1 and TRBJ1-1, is DTAVSQTPKYLVTQMGNDKSIKCEQNLGHDTMYWYKQDSKKFLKIMFSYNNKELIINETVPNRFSPKSPDKAHLNLHINSLELGDSAVYFCASSQEDVGQGHTEAFFGQGTRLTVV.

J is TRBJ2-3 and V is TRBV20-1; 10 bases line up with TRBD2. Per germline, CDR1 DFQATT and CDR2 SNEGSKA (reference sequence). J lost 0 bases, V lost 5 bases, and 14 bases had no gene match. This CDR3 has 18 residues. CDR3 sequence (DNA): TGCAGTGCTCCAGGACTAGCGGTGGAGAAAATTAGCACAGATACGCAGTATTTT. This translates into CSAPGLAVEKISTDTQYF.

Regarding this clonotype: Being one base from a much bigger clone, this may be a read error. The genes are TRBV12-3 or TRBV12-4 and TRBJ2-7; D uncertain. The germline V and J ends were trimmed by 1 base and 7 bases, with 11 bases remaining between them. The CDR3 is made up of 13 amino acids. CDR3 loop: CASSLVSYNEQYF. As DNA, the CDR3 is TGTGCCAGCAGTTTAGTCTCCTACAATGAGCAGTACTTC.

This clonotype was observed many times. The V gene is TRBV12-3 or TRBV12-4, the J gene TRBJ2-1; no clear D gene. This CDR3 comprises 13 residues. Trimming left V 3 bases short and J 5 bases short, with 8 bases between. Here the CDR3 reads CASSFLENNEQFF. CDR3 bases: TGTGCCAGCAGTTTTTTAGAAAACAATGAGCAGTTCTTC.

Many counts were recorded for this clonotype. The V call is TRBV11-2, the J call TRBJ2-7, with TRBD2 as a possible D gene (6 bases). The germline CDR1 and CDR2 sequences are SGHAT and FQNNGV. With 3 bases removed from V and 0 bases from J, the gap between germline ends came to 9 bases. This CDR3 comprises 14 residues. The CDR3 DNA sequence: TGTGCCAGCAGCTTTTGGGGGGTCTCCTACGAGCAGTACTTC. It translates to CASSFWGVSYEQYF.

CDR3 in DNA: TGCGCCAGCAGCCAAGGTTCAGGATCAAGCCCAAGGGCCTGGGGGTTTAATGAAAAACTGTTTTTT. Its protein is CASSQGSGSSPRAWGFNEKLFF. V gene TRBV4-1 combines with J gene TRBJ1-4, with a tentative D call TRBD1 (5 bases). The length of the CDR3 is 22 residues. Trimming left V 1 base short and J 4 bases short, with 31 bases between. Germline CDR1 and CDR2: MGHRA and YSYEKL.

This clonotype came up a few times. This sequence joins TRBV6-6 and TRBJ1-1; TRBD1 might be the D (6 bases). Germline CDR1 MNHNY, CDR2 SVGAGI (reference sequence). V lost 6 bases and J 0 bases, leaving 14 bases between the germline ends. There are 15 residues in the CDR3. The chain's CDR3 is CASSLGTTLNTEAFF. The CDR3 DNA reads TGTGCCAGCAGCCTCGGGACAACACTGAACACTGAAGCTTTCTTT.

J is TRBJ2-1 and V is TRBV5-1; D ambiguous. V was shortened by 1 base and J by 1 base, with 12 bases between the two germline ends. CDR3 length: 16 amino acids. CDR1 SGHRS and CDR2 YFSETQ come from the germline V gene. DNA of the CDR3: TGCGCCAGCAGCTTGTTAAGGGTGAATTCCTACAATGAGCAGTTCTTC. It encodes CASSLLRVNSYNEQFF.

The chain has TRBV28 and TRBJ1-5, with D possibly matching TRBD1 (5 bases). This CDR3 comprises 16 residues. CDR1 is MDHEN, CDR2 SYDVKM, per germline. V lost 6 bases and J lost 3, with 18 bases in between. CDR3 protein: CASSVGGRGDNQPQHF. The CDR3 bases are TGTGCCAGCAGCGTCGGAGGGAGGGGCGACAATCAGCCCCAGCATTTT.

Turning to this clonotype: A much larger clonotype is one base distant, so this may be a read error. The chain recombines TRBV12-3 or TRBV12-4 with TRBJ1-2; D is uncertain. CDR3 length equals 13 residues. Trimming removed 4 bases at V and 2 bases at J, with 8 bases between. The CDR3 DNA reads TGTGCCAGCAGTTGGATTCGGAACTATGGCTACACCTTC. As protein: CASSWIRNYGYTF.

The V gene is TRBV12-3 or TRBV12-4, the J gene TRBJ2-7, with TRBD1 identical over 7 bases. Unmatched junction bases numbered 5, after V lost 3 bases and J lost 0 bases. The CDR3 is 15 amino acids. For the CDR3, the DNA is TGTGCCAGCAGTTTCTCAGGGACAGCCTCCTACGAGCAGTACTTC. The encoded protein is CASSFSGTASYEQYF.

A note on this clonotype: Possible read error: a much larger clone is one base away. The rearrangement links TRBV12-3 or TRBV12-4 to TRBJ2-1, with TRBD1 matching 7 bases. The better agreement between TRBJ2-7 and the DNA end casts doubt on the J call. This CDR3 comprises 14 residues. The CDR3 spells CATILGGSYNEQYF. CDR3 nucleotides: TGTGCCACGATCTTAGGGGGCTCCTACAATGAGCAGTACTTC.

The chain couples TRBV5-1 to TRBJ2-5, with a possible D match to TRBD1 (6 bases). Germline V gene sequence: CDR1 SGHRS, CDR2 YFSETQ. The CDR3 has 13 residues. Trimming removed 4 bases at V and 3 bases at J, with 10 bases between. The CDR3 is CASSIRTEETQYF. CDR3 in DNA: TGCGCCAGCAGCATTCGGACAGAAGAGACCCAGTACTTC.

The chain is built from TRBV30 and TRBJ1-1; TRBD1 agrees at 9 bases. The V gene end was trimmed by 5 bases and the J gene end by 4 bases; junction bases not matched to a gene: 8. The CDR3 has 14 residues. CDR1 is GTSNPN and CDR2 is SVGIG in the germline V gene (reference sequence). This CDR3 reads CAWEPGQGGTEAFF. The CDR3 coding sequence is TGTGCCTGGGAACCGGGACAGGGAGGCACTGAAGCTTTCTTT.

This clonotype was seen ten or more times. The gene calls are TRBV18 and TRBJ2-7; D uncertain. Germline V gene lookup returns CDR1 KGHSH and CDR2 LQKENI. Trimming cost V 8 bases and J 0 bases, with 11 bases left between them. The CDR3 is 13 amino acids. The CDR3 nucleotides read TGTGCCAGCACTCCCCCTAGCTCCTACGAGCAGTACTTC. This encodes CASTPPSSYEQYF.

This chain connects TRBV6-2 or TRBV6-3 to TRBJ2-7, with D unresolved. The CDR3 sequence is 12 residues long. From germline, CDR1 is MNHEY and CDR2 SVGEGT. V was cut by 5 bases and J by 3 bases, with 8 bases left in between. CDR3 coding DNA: TGTGCCAGCAGTCCCCAACGCTACGAGCAGTACTTC. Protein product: CASSPQRYEQYF.

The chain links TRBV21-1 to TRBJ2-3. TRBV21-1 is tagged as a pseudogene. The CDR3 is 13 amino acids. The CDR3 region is CASSGHNTDTQYF. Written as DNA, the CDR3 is TGTGCCAGCAGTGGTCATAACACAGATACGCAGTATTTT.

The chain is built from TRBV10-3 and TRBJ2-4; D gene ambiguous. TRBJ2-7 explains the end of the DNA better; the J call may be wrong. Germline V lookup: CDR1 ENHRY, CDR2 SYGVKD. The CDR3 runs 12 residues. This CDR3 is CAISVKVDEQYF. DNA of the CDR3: TGTGCCATCAGTGTGAAGGTTGACGAGCAGTACTTC.

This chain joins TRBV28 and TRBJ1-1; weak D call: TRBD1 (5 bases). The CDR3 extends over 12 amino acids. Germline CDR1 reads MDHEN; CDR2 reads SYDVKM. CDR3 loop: CLSRQLNTEAFF. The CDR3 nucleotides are TGTCTCTCCAGACAGCTGAACACTGAAGCTTTCTTT.

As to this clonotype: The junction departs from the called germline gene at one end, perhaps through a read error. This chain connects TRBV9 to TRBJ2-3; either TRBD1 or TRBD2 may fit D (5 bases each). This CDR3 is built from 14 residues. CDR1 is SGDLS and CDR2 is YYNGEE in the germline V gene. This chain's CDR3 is CASSALGRPDTQYF. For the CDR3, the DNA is TGTGCCAGCAGCGCTTTGGGACGGCCAGACACGCAGTATTTT.

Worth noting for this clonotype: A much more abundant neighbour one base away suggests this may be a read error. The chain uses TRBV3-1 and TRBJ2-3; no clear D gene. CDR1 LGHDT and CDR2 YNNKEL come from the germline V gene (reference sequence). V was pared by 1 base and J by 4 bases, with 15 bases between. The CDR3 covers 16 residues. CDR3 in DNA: TGTGCCAGCAGCCAAGTGGTCGGGCGGATAGCAGATACGCAGTATTTT. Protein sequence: CASSQVVGRIADTQYF.

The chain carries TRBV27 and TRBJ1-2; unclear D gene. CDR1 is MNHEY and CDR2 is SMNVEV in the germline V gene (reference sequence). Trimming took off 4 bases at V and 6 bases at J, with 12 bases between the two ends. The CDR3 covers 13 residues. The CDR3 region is CASSSYWRDGYTF. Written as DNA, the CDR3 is TGTGCCAGCAGTTCATACTGGAGGGATGGCTACACCTTC.

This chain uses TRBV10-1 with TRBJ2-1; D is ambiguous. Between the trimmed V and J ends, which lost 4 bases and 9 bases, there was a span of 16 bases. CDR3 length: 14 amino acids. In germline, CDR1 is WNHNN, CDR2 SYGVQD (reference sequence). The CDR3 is CASSGSSQLPEQFF. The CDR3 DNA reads TGCGCCAGCAGTGGGTCCAGTCAGCTCCCTGAGCAGTTCTTC.

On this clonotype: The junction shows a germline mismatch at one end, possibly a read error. The CDR3 spells CASSPREDTRYF. The CDR3 coding sequence is TGTGCCAGCTCACCACGAGAAGATACGCGGTATTTT. The V call is TRBV18, the J call TRBJ2-3; D is uncertain. Germline CDR1 and CDR2: KGHSH and LQKENI. There are 12 residues in the CDR3.

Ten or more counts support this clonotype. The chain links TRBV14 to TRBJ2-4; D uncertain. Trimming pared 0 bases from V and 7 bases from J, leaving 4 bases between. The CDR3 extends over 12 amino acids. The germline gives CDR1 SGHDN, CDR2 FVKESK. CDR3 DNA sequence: TGTGCCAGCAGCCAAGAGTCGAACATTCAGTACTTC. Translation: CASSQESNIQYF.

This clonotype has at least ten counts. The CDR3 nucleotides read TGTGCCAGCAGCCGCTCTAGGAGGGGAATCGGAGATACGCAGTATTTT. Amino acids: CASSRSRRGIGDTQYF. The rearrangement joins TRBV3-1 to TRBJ2-3; possible D gene TRBD2, 6 bases. V was trimmed by 4 bases and J by 5 bases, leaving 19 bases between them. The CDR3 is 16 residues long. The germline gives CDR1 LGHDT, CDR2 YNNKEL (reference sequence).

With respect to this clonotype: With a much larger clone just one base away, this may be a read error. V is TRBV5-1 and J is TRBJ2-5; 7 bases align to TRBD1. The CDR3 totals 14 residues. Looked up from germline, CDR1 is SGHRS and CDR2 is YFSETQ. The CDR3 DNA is TGCGCCAGCAGCTTGGACAGGGGTCAAGAGTCCCAGTACTTC. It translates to CASSLDRGQESQYF.

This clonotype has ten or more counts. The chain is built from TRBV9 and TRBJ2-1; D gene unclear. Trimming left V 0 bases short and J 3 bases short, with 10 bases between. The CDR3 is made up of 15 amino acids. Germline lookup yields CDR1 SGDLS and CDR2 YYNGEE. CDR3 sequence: CASSVVEVVYNEQFF. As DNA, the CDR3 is TGTGCCAGCAGCGTAGTTGAGGTAGTCTACAATGAGCAGTTCTTC. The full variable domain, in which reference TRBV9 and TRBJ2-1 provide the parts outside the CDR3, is DSGVTQTPKHLITATGQRVTLRCSPRSGDLSVYWYQQSLDQGLQFLIQYYNGEERAKGNILERFSAQQFPDLHSELNLSSLELGDSALYFCASSVVEVVYNEQFFGPGTRLTVL.

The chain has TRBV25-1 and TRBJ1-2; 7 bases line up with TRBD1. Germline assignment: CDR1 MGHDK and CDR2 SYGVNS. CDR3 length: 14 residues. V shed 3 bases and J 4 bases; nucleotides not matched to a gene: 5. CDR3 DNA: TGTGCCAGCAGTGAGATAGGACAGGTCTATGGCTACACCTTC. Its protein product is CASSEIGQVYGYTF.